One and the same sample provided the 30 T cell receptor beta chains below, sequenced in a study of blood T cell repertoires in COVID-19. Sequenced by immunoSEQ multiplex PCR; TCRdb stores in-frame clones only, minus some. Of approximately 25,000 clones in the sample, roughly 89% are singletons; the top ten hold under 2%. Sequencing was carried out using peripheral blood. These TCRs come from a woman in her sixties or seventies with active COVID-19.

The genes are TRBV7-9 and TRBJ2-3; D call uncertain. Germline CDR1 reads SEHNR; CDR2 reads FQNEAQ (reference sequence). The V and J ends lost 2 bases and 0 bases respectively, with 12 bases between them. The CDR3 is 16 residues long. The CDR3 is CASSLYLATSTDTQYF. The DNA for the CDR3 is TGTGCCAGCAGCTTATATCTCGCTACCAGCACAGATACGCAGTATTTT.

The genes are TRBV30 and TRBJ2-2, with D possibly TRBD1 on 6 matching bases. The germline V gene has CDR1 GTSNPN and CDR2 SVGIG (reference sequence). Trimming removed 4 bases at V and 4 bases at J, with 19 bases between. This CDR3 is 16 amino acids long. CDR3 in DNA: TGTGCCTGGAAATTCCTGGGCAGGGGTGGCACCGGGGAGCTGTTTTTT. Its translation: CAWKFLGRGGTGELFF. Looking up the rest from reference TRBV30 and TRBJ2-2 gives the full variable domain: SQTIHQWPATLVQPVGSPLSLECTVEGTSNPNLYWYRQAAGRGLQLLFYSVGIGQISSEVPQNLSASRPQDRQFILSSKKLLLSDSGFYLCAWKFLGRGGTGELFFGEGSRLTVL.

The rearrangement joins TRBV5-6 to TRBJ2-7; 7 positions match TRBD1. Trimming cost V 4 bases and J 4 bases; bases outside gene matches: 2. Germline V gene lookup returns CDR1 SGHDT and CDR2 YYEEEE. This CDR3 is built from 12 residues. CDR3 DNA sequence: TGTGCCAGCAGCCGGACAGGTTACGAGCAGTACTTC. It codes for CASSRTGYEQYF.

This rearrangement joins TRBV4-3 to TRBJ2-1, with 7 bases identical to TRBD2. Per the germline V gene, CDR1 is LGHNA and CDR2 is YSLEER. V shed 0 bases, J shed 10 bases, and the junction held 21 bases outside the gene matches. The CDR3 sequence is 19 residues long. CDR3 nucleotide sequence: TGCGCCAGCAGCCAAGATTTGTGGGCGAGCGGGACGAGTGGCAACGAGCAGTTCTTC. It specifies CASSQDLWASGTSGNEQFF.

This clone has more than one count but fewer than ten. This chain connects TRBV18 to TRBJ2-7, with D possibly matching TRBD2 (6 bases). There are 14 residues in the CDR3. Trimming removed 6 bases at V and 0 bases at J, with 12 bases between. Germline loops: CDR1 KGHSH, CDR2 LQKENI. DNA of the CDR3: TGTGCCAGCTCCCCGGGACTCAGCTCCTACGAGCAGTACTTC. Its translation: CASSPGLSSYEQYF.

Within the sample, this clone is medium-sized. The chain joins TRBV20-1 to TRBJ2-7; no reliable D call. V lost 3 bases to trimming and J lost 2 bases, with 11 bases between them. CDR1 and CDR2 from the germline V gene are DFQATT and SNEGSKA (reference sequence). The CDR3 loop spans 13 amino acids. This CDR3 is CSASVGGTYEQYF. CDR3 DNA: TGCAGTGCTAGTGTAGGCGGAACCTACGAGCAGTACTTC.

This clone is a singleton in its sample. The chain recombines TRBV28 with TRBJ2-1, with 14 bases aligning to TRBD2. V was clipped by 2 bases and J by 7 bases; unmatched bases: 4. Germline V CDR1 and CDR2: MDHEN, SYDVKM. The CDR3 covers 16 residues. The CDR3 spells CASSLPGLAGVNEQFF. CDR3 nucleotides: TGTGCCAGCAGTTTACCGGGACTAGCGGGGGTAAATGAGCAGTTCTTC.

V and J are TRBV9 and TRBJ1-1; D is uncertain. Germline loops: CDR1 SGDLS, CDR2 YYNGEE. The CDR3 contains 14 residues. Trimming stripped 4 bases from V and 3 bases from J, with 13 bases between. The CDR3 DNA follows: TGTGCCAGCAGCAGGGAGGCCTCGGACACTGAAGCTTTCTTT. This gives the protein CASSREASDTEAFF.

This chain links TRBV27 with TRBJ2-7; TRBD2 agrees at 11 bases. The ends lost 6 bases at V and 3 bases at J; junction bases unmatched: 13. The CDR3 is 17 residues long. Germline values: CDR1 MNHEY, CDR2 SMNVEV (reference sequence). This chain's CDR3 is CASSKLAGAEYFYEQYF. The CDR3 DNA reads TGTGCCAGCAGCAAACTAGCGGGAGCCGAGTACTTCTACGAGCAGTACTTC.

The V gene is TRBV27, the J gene TRBJ2-5; possibly TRBD1 for D (5 bases). The CDR3 is made up of 14 amino acids. Germline-derived CDR1 and CDR2 are MNHEY and SMNVEV (reference sequence). V lost 5 bases, J lost 2 bases, and 12 bases lay in between. The CDR3 loop reads CASSRDSLQETQYF. CDR3 nucleotide sequence: TGTGCCAGCAGTCGAGACAGCTTACAAGAGACCCAGTACTTC.

This chain joins TRBV27 and TRBJ1-5; possibly TRBD1 for D (6 bases). This CDR3 spans 19 amino acids. Germline-derived CDR1 and CDR2 are MNHEY and SMNVEV (reference sequence). V was trimmed by 5 bases and J by 3 bases, leaving 26 bases between them. The CDR3 DNA sequence: TGTGCCAGCAGTGCTAATGCGGGGGGCCTCCGACATGACAATCAGCCCCAGCATTTT. It is translated as CASSANAGGLRHDNQPQHF.

This clone was observed a handful of times. The CDR3 protein is CASSGGTENEQFF. The CDR3 coding sequence is TGCGCCAGCAGCGGAGGGACAGAGAATGAGCAGTTCTTC. This chain uses TRBV5-1 with TRBJ2-1; a possible D gene is TRBD1 (7 bases). V dropped 4 bases and J dropped 7 bases, with 12 bases sitting between them. Per germline, CDR1 SGHRS and CDR2 YFSETQ. This CDR3 has 13 amino acids.

The chain links TRBV30 to TRBJ1-5; tentative D call: TRBD1 (5 bases). Trimming cost V 0 bases and J 8 bases, with 20 bases left between them. CDR3 length: 16 amino acids. The germline V gene encodes CDR1 GTSNPN and CDR2 SVGIG (reference sequence). The CDR3 region has the DNA TGTGCCTGGAGTGTAAGGCGTGGGCAGGGAAGGGAGCCCCAGCATTTT. The encoded protein is CAWSVRRGQGREPQHF.

V gene TRBV6-2 or TRBV6-3 combines with J gene TRBJ2-1; D is unresolved. CDR1 is MNHEY, CDR2 SVGEGT, per germline. Trimming removed 0 bases from V and 0 bases from J, with 9 bases in between. There are 16 residues in the CDR3. CDR3 bases: TGTGCCAGCAGTTACTCCGACAAGAGCTCCTACAATGAGCAGTTCTTC. Translating it yields CASSYSDKSSYNEQFF.

This chain links TRBV18 with TRBJ2-1; 7 bases map to TRBD2. Per the germline V gene, CDR1 is KGHSH and CDR2 is LQKENI. J was trimmed by 9 bases and V by 2 bases; bases with no gene match: 10. This CDR3 is built from 15 residues. CDR3 nucleotide sequence: TGTGCCAGCTCACCAGGTTATATCCCGGGGGGTGAGCAGTTCTTC. As protein: CASSPGYIPGGEQFF.

J is TRBJ2-3 and V is TRBV30; TRBD1 agrees at 9 bases. Trimming removed 0 bases from V and 2 bases from J; junction bases left unmatched: 3. The CDR3 consists of 15 residues. The germline CDR1 and CDR2 sequences are GTSNPN and SVGIG (reference sequence). CDR3 in DNA: TGTGCCTGGAGTGTCGGGACAGGGTTCACAGATACGCAGTATTTT. It codes for CAWSVGTGFTDTQYF. Filled out from reference TRBV30 and TRBJ2-3, the complete variable domain reads SQTIHQWPATLVQPVGSPLSLECTVEGTSNPNLYWYRQAAGRGLQLLFYSVGIGQISSEVPQNLSASRPQDRQFILSSKKLLLSDSGFYLCAWSVGTGFTDTQYFGPGTRLTVL.

CDR3 sequence: CSMRAGLGEQYF. In nucleotides, the CDR3 is TGCAGCATGCGGGCAGGCTTAGGCGAGCAGTACTTC. V and J are TRBV29-1 and TRBJ2-7; maybe TRBD2 (5 bases). Per the germline V gene, CDR1 is SQVTM and CDR2 is ANQGSEA. This CDR3 is built from 12 residues. Between the trimmed V and J ends, which lost 8 bases and 6 bases, there was a span of 17 bases.

The CDR3 sequence is CASSPRGTYYEQYF. The CDR3 DNA reads TGTGCCAGCAGCCCACGAGGGACATACTACGAGCAGTACTTC. This chain uses TRBV7-9 with TRBJ2-7; the D gene is possibly TRBD1 (6 bases). V was cut by 5 bases and J by 3 bases, with 14 bases left in between. Germline V lookup: CDR1 SEHNR, CDR2 FQNEAQ (reference sequence). The CDR3 sequence is 14 residues long.

The V and J genes are TRBV7-2 and TRBJ2-7; the match to TRBD2 covers 7 bases. The germline V gene encodes CDR1 SGHTA and CDR2 FQGNSA. V trimming: 5 bases; J trimming: 2 bases; junction bases outside the gene matches: 3. The CDR3 contains 13 residues. The chain's CDR3 is CASSISGAYEQYF. DNA for the CDR3: TGTGCCAGCAGCATCAGCGGGGCCTACGAGCAGTACTTC.

This chain uses TRBV28 with TRBJ2-1, with 11 nucleotides matching TRBD2. The CDR3 length is 16 residues. Germline-derived CDR1 and CDR2 are MDHEN and SYDVKM. Germline trimming cut 5 bases from V and 1 base from J; bases unmatched to any gene: 4. The CDR3 loop is CASSPLAGGSYNEQFF. The CDR3 region has the DNA TGTGCCAGCAGTCCTTTAGCGGGAGGGTCCTACAATGAGCAGTTCTTC.

V gene TRBV5-4 combines with J gene TRBJ2-7; 8 bases line up with TRBD2. Germline trimming cut 1 base from V and 5 bases from J; bases unmatched to any gene: 5. CDR3 size: 14 residues. CDR1 and CDR2 from the germline V gene are SGHNT and YYREEE (reference sequence). CDR3 DNA: TGTGCCAGCAGCTTGCTAGCGGGCTTCGACGAGCAGTACTTC. It codes for CASSLLAGFDEQYF. The full variable domain, completed using reference TRBV5-4 and TRBJ2-7, is ETGVTQSPTHLIKTRGQQVTLRCSSQSGHNTVSWYQQALGQGPQFIFQYYREEENGRGNFPPRFSGLQFPNYSSELNVNALELDDSALYLCASSLLAGFDEQYFGPGTRLTVT.

The J gene is TRBJ2-1, the V gene TRBV11-1; 10 bases are shared with TRBD2. Trimming removed 4 bases from V and 3 bases from J; junction bases left unmatched: 6. The germline gives CDR1 SGHAT, CDR2 FQDESV (reference sequence). The CDR3 consists of 16 residues. CDR3 DNA sequence: TGTGCCAGCAGCTCGGTGCTAGCGGGAGTCTACAATGAGCAGTTCTTC. As protein: CASSSVLAGVYNEQFF.

The rearrangement links TRBV9 to TRBJ2-3; D uncertain. The CDR3 has 14 residues. V was shortened by 4 bases and J by 0 bases, with 9 bases between the two germline ends. Germline-derived CDR1 and CDR2 are SGDLS and YYNGEE. This chain's CDR3 is CASSFAASTDTQYF. The CDR3 DNA follows: TGTGCCAGCAGCTTCGCGGCCAGCACAGATACGCAGTATTTT.

This clone showed up just once. The V gene is TRBV7-2, the J gene TRBJ2-7; no clear D. This CDR3 has 14 amino acids. Trimming took 1 base from V and 6 from J, leaving 13 bases between them. The germline CDR1 and CDR2 sequences are SGHTA and FQGNSA. The CDR3 spells CASSLGQAPVEQYF. The CDR3 DNA is TGTGCCAGCAGCTTAGGCCAGGCCCCAGTCGAGCAGTACTTC.

The chain joins TRBV27 to TRBJ2-2, with D possibly TRBD2 on 6 matching bases. CDR3 length: 14 amino acids. With 2 bases removed from V and 6 bases from J, the gap between germline ends came to 10 bases. Per germline, CDR1 MNHEY and CDR2 SMNVEV (reference sequence). The CDR3 DNA reads TGTGCCAGCAGTTTAATCGGGGGACCCGGGGAGCTGTTTTTT. Translation: CASSLIGGPGELFF.

V gene TRBV24-1 combines with J gene TRBJ1-1; 8 bases map to TRBD1. V was clipped by 4 bases and J by 4 bases; unmatched bases: 7. Germline CDR1 KGHDR, CDR2 SFDVKD. The CDR3 has 15 residues. For the CDR3, the DNA is TGTGCCACCAGTGACAGGGGGCTCGGGAGCACTGAAGCTTTCTTT. It encodes CATSDRGLGSTEAFF.

The rearrangement uses TRBV27 and TRBJ2-7; D ambiguous. V was shortened by 2 bases and J by 6 bases, with 14 bases between the two germline ends. This CDR3 has 14 residues. Per the germline V gene, CDR1 is MNHEY and CDR2 is SMNVEV (reference sequence). The CDR3 reads CASSLISGAGEQYF. The CDR3 region has the DNA TGTGCCAGCAGTTTAATTTCAGGCGCCGGCGAGCAGTACTTC.

This clone came up once. This chain links TRBV3-1 (or the pseudogene TRBV3-2) with TRBJ2-2, with 12 bases that match TRBD2. CDR3 length: 16 residues. Germline CDR1 reads LGHDT; CDR2 reads YNNKEL (reference sequence). Unmatched junction bases numbered 6, after V lost 4 bases and J lost 6 bases. The CDR3 is CASSPRLAGVPGELFF. The CDR3 DNA is TGTGCCAGCAGCCCCAGACTAGCGGGAGTCCCCGGGGAGCTGTTTTTT.

The gene calls are TRBV6-5 and TRBJ2-7; 10 bases are a match to TRBD2. V lost 2 bases, J lost 2 bases, and 6 bases stayed unmatched. CDR1 MNHEY and CDR2 SVGAGI come from the germline V gene. The CDR3 is 16 amino acids. This CDR3 reads CASSYKGLAFTYEQYF. CDR3 bases: TGTGCCAGCAGTTACAAGGGACTAGCGTTTACCTACGAGCAGTACTTC.

This chain links TRBV5-4 with TRBJ2-7, with a possible D match to TRBD2 (8 bases). Germline V gene sequence: CDR1 SGHNT, CDR2 YYREEE (reference sequence). The CDR3 sequence is 16 residues long. Trimming took off 0 bases at V and 2 bases at J, with 15 bases between the two ends. In DNA form, the CDR3 reads TGTGCCAGCAGCTTGGAGGGTAGCGGGACAGCCTACGAGCAGTACTTC. This encodes CASSLEGSGTAYEQYF.